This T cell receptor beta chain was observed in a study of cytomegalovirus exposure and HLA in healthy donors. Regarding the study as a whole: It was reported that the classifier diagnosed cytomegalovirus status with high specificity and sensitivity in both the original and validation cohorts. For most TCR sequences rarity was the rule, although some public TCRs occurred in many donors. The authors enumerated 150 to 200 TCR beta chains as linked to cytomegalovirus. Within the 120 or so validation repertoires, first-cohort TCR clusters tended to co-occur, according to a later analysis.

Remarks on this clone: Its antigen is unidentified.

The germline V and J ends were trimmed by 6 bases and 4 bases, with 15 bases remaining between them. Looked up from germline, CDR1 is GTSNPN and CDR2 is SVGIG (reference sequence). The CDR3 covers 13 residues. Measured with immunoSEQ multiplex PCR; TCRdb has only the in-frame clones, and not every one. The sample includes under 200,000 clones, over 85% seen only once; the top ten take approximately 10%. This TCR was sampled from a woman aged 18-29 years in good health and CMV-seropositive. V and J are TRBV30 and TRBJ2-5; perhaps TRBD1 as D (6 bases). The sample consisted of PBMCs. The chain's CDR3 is CACQGLRRETQYF. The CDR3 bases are TGTGCCTGCCAGGGGTTGAGGAGAGAGACCCAGTACTTC.